A single sample gave rise to the 4 T cell receptor beta chains below, sequenced in a study of blood T cell repertoires in COVID-19. The method was immunoSEQ multiplex PCR; TCRdb's version includes in-frame clones alone and lacks a portion of them. The repertoire includes approximately 280,000 clones, 70% to 90% of them detected once, and 4% to 6% sits in the top ten. Material for sequencing was peripheral blood. Receptors originate from a man aged 45-65 years with active or convalescent COVID-19.

V and J are TRBV25-1 and TRBJ1-1; D is ambiguous. This CDR3 has 15 residues. Per the germline V gene, CDR1 is MGHDK and CDR2 is SYGVNS. With 3 bases removed from V and 7 bases from J, the gap between germline ends came to 18 bases. This CDR3 is CASSEGGTKRVEAFF. CDR3 nucleotide sequence: TGTGCCAGCAGTGAGGGAGGCACTAAGCGAGTTGAAGCTTTCTTT.

V and J are TRBV7-2 and TRBJ2-7; tentative D call: TRBD2 (6 bases). The ends were cut back, 0 bases at V and 6 bases at J, with 15 bases in the middle. CDR1 SGHTA and CDR2 FQGNSA come from the germline V gene. The CDR3 is made up of 15 amino acids. The CDR3 here is CASSLAWRASSEQYF. Written as DNA, the CDR3 is TGTGCCAGCAGCTTAGCGTGGAGGGCCTCTTCCGAGCAGTACTTC.

This clone has a single count. The chain combines TRBV6-2 or TRBV6-3 with TRBJ1-5; maybe TRBD1 (6 bases). V dropped 5 bases and J dropped 0 bases, with 11 bases sitting between them. This CDR3 has 15 residues. The germline V gene encodes CDR1 MNHEY and CDR2 SVGEGT. Here the CDR3 DNA reads TGTGCCAGCAGTCCACAGGGTCTTAGCAATCAGCCCCAGCATTTT. Translating it yields CASSPQGLSNQPQHF.

The chain has TRBV10-3 and TRBJ2-3; no firm D call. Trimming cost V 5 bases and J 2 bases, with 8 bases left between them. In germline, CDR1 is ENHRY, CDR2 SYGVKD. The CDR3 length is 13 residues. The chain's CDR3 is CAISPGPTDTQYF. CDR3 sequence (DNA): TGTGCCATCAGTCCAGGTCCCACAGATACGCAGTATTTT.